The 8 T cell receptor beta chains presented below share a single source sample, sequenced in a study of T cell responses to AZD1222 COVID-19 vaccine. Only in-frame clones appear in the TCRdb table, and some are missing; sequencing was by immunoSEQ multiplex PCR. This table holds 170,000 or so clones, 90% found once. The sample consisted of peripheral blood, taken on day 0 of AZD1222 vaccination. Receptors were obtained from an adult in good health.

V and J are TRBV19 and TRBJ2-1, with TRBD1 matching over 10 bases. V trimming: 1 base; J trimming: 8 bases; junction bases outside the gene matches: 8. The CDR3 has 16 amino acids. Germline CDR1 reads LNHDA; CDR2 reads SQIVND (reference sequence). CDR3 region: CASSIVGGQGLDEQFF. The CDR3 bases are TGTGCCAGTAGTATAGTGGGGGGACAGGGGTTGGATGAGCAGTTCTTC. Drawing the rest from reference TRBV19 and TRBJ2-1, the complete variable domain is DGGITQSPKYLFRKEGQNVTLSCEQNLNHDAMYWYRQDPGQGLRLIYYSQIVNDFQKGDIAEGYSVSREKKESFPLTVTSAQKNPTAFYLCASSIVGGQGLDEQFFGPGTRLTVL.

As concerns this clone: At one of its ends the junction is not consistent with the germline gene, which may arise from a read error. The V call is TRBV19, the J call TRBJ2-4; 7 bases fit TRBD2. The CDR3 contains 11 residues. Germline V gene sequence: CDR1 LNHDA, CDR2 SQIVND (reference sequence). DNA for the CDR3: TGTGCCAGTAGTCCCCTGGGAGGGTTGGACTTC. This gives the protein CASSPLGGLDF.

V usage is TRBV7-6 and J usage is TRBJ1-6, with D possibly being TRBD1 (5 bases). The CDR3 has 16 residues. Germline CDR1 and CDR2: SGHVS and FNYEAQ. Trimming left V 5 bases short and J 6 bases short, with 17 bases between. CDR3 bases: TGTGCCAGCAGCGCCAACTCAGGGAGGGGTAATTCACCCCTCCACTTT. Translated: CASSANSGRGNSPLHF.

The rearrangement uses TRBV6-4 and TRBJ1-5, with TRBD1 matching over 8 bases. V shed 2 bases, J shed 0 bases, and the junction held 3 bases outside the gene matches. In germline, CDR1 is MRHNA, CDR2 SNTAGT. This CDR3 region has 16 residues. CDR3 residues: CASSDTTGVSNQPQHF. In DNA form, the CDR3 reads TGTGCCAGCAGTGACACGACAGGGGTTAGCAATCAGCCCCAGCATTTT.

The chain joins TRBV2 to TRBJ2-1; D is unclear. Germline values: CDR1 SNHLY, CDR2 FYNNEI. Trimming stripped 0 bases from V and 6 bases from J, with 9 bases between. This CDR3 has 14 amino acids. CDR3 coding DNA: TGTGCCAGCAGTGAAGCACCTAACCTCAATGAGCAGTTCTTC. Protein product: CASSEAPNLNEQFF.

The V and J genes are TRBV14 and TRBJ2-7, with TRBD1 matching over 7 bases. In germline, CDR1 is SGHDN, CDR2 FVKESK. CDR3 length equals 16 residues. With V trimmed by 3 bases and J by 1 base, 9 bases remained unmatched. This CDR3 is CASSHRTGFPSYEQYF. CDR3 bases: TGTGCCAGCAGCCATAGGACAGGTTTCCCTTCCTACGAGCAGTACTTC.

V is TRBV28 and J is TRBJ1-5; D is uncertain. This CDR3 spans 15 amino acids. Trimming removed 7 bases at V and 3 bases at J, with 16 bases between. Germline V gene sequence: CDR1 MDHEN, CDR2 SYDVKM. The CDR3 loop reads CASTTQPTFNQPQHF. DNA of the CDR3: TGTGCCAGCACCACCCAACCCACTTTCAATCAGCCCCAGCATTTT.

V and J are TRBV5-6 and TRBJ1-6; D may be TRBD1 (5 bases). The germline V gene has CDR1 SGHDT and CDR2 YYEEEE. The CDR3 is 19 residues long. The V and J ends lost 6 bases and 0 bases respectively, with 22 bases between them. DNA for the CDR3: TGTGCCAGCACCATTTATCAGGGAGTGGGGCTCTCCTATAATTCACCCCTCCACTTT. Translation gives CASTIYQGVGLSYNSPLHF.